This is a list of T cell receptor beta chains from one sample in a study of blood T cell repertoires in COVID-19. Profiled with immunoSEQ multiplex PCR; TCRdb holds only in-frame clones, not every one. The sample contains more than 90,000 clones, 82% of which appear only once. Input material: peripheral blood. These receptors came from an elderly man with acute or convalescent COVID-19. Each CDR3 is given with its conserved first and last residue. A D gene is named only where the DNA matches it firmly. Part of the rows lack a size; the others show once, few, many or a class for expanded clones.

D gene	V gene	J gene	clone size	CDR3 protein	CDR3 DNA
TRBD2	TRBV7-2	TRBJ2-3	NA	CASRQGLAGSDTQYF	TGTGCCAGCAGGCAGGGACTAGCGGGGAGTGATACGCAGTATTTT
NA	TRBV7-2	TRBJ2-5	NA	CASSSPRAAETQYF	TGTGCCAGCAGCTCCCCGAGGGCCGCGGAGACCCAGTACTTC
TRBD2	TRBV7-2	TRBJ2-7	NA	CASSFRTSTYGGGSYEQYF	TGTGCCAGCAGCTTCAGGACTAGCACTTACGGCGGGGGTTCCTACGAGCAGTACTTC
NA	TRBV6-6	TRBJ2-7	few	CASSPGTSTVEQYF	TGTGCCAGCAGCCCCGGGACAAGTACAGTCGAGCAGTACTTC
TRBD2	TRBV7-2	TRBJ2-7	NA	CASRPSGGGTYEQYF	TGTGCCAGCAGGCCAAGCGGGGGAGGGACCTACGAGCAGTACTTC
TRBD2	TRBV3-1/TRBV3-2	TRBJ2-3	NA	CASSPLASGSTDTQYF	TGTGCCAGCAGCCCTCTGGCTAGCGGGAGCACAGATACGCAGTATTTT
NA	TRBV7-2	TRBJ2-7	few	CASSSRGTFAYEQYF	TGTGCCAGCAGCTCACGTGGGACATTCGCCTACGAGCAGTACTTC
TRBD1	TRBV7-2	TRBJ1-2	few	CASSVRGLDGYTF	TGTGCCAGCAGCGTAAGGGGGCTAGATGGCTACACCTTC
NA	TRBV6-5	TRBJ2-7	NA	CASSKDRLSSYEQYF	TGTGCCAGCAGCAAAGACAGGCTTAGCTCCTACGAGCAGTACTTC
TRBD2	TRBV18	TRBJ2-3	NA	CASSPPGLAGTDTQYF	TGTGCCAGCTCACCACCGGGACTAGCGGGGACAGATACGCAGTATTTT
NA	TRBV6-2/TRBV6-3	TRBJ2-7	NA	CASSRTVYEQYF	TGTGCCAGCAGTCGGACAGTCTACGAGCAGTACTTC
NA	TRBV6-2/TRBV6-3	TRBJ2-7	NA	CASSAVSYEQYF	TGTGCCAGCAGTGCAGTCTCCTACGAGCAGTACTTC
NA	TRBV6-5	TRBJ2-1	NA	CASSYAQGTEQFF	TGTGCCAGCAGTTACGCCCAGGGAACTGAGCAGTTCTTC
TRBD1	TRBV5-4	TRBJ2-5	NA	CASSRDRGRKETQYF	TGTGCCAGCAGCCGGGACAGGGGGCGGAAAGAGACCCAGTACTTC
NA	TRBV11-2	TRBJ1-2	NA	CASSPQGGHYGYTF	TGTGCCAGCAGCCCGCAGGGAGGGCACTATGGCTACACCTTC
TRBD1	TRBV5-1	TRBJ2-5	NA	CASSVYRGGEETQYF	TGCGCCAGCAGCGTATACAGGGGTGGTGAGGAGACCCAGTACTTC
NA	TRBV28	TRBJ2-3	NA	CASRTGKDTQYF	TGTGCCAGCCGAACAGGGAAAGATACGCAGTATTTT
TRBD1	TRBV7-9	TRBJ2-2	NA	CASSPTGGATGELFF	TGTGCCAGCAGCCCTACAGGGGGCGCGACCGGGGAGCTGTTTTTT
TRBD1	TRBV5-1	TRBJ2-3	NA	CASSLRGQGSTDTQYF	TGCGCCAGCAGCTTAAGGGGACAGGGGAGCACAGATACGCAGTATTTT
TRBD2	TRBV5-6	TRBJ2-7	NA	CASSIGTRRSNEQYF	TGTGCCAGCAGCATTGGGACTAGAAGGAGCAACGAGCAGTACTTC
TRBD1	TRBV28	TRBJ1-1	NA	CASSLPTLGQGSTEAFF	TGTGCCAGCAGTTTACCCACTCTTGGACAGGGCAGTACTGAAGCTTTCTTT
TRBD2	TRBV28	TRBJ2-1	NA	CASSSLVAGGGNEQFF	TGTGCCAGCAGTTCCTTAGTAGCGGGAGGCGGAAATGAGCAGTTCTTC
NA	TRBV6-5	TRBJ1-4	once	CASSQRGKEGEKLFF	TGTGCCAGCAGCCAACGGGGAAAGGAAGGTGAAAAACTGTTTTTT
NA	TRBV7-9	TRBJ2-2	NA	CASSQGLTTGELFF	TGTGCCAGCAGTCAGGGGCTGACCACCGGGGAGCTGTTTTTT
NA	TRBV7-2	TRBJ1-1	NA	CASSLGGPPLEAFF	TGTGCCAGCAGCTTAGGCGGGCCCCCGCTTGAAGCTTTCTTT
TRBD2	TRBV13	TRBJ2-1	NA	CASSSWTSGRGPYNEQFF	TGTGCCAGCAGCTCTTGGACTAGCGGGAGGGGACCCTACAATGAGCAGTTCTTC
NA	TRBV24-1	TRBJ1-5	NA	CATSDSLVTGYNQPQHF	TGTGCCACCAGTGACTCATTAGTGACAGGATACAATCAGCCCCAGCATTTT
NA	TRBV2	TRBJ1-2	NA	CASSEEGMTLPKRYTF	TGTGCCAGCAGTGAAGAGGGGATGACTCTCCCTAAACGCTACACCTTC
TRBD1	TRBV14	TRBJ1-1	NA	CASSRRGTVSEAFF	TGTGCCAGCAGCCGGCGAGGGACAGTCTCCGAAGCTTTCTTT
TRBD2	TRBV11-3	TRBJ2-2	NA	CASSKSSGRGNTGELFF	TGTGCCAGCAGCAAGTCTAGCGGGCGGGGCAACACCGGGGAGCTGTTTTTT
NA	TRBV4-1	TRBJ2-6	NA	CASSPDSPGANVLTF	TGCGCCAGCAGCCCCGACAGTCCTGGGGCCAACGTCCTGACTTTC
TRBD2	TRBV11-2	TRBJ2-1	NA	CASSLAGGLAVQFF	TGTGCCAGCAGCTTGGCGGGTGGACTAGCGGTGCAGTTCTTC